The rows below give T cell receptor beta chains drawn from one sample of a study of tumor-infiltrating lymphocytes in oesophageal squamous cell carcinoma. TCRdb redid the calling of the PCR reads with MiXCR, one entry per CDR3 protein. The table has 10,000 to 15,000 distinct CDR3 sequences, approximately 45% seen once. The source material was normal esophageal tissue next to the tumor. The receptor source for this set is a male donor with esophageal squamous cell carcinoma. The CDR3 runs from the conserved cysteine through the conserved F or W. The order of the fields is D gene, V gene, clone size, J gene, CDR3 DNA, CDR3 protein. A D gene is named only where the DNA matches it firmly. Size is omitted from some rows. Given values are once, few, many or a class for expanded clones.

D: TRBD1; V: TRBV6-1; size: many; J: TRBJ1-1; DNA: TGTGCCAGCAGACCAGGGGGCGTGGACACTGAAGCTTTCTTT; CDR3: CASRPGGVDTEAFF
D: .; V: TRBV4-1; size: many; J: TRBJ1-5; DNA: TGCGCCAGCAGCCAAGTGAGGGGAAGCAATCAGCCCCAGCATTTT; CDR3: CASSQVRGSNQPQHF
D: .; V: TRBV7-3; size: .; J: TRBJ2-1; DNA: TGTGCCAGCAGCTTATTAAGATACAATGAGCAGTTCTTC; CDR3: CASSLLRYNEQFF
D: .; V: TRBV27; size: .; J: TRBJ2-1; DNA: TGTGCCAGCAGTTGGAAGTTGGTGGGCGAGCAGTTCTTC; CDR3: CASSWKLVGEQFF
D: TRBD2; V: TRBV7-6; size: .; J: TRBJ2-5; DNA: TGTGCCAGCAGCCCCCCTTGGGGAGGGGAGACCCAGTACTTC; CDR3: CASSPPWGGETQYF
D: .; V: TRBV7-8; size: .; J: TRBJ2-5; DNA: TGTGCCAGCAGGAAAACTCGAGACTATTATGAGACCCAGTACTTC; CDR3: CASRKTRDYYETQYF
D: .; V: TRBV11-1; size: .; J: TRBJ2-1; DNA: TGTGCCAGCACCCCCGGCCGGATTAATGAGCAGTTCTTC; CDR3: CASTPGRINEQFF
D: TRBD2; V: TRBV7-9; size: few; J: TRBJ2-3; DNA: TGTGCCAGCAGCCGGACTAGCGGGGGGGCTTTTATAGATACGCAGTATTTT; CDR3: CASSRTSGGAFIDTQYF
D: .; V: TRBV19; size: many; J: TRBJ2-3; DNA: TGTGCCACCCAAGATCAGGGGCGGGCCGATACGCAGTATTTT; CDR3: CATQDQGRADTQYF
D: .; V: TRBV6-8; size: .; J: TRBJ2-7; DNA: TGTGCCAGCAGTTACAGGGGCGAGCAGTACTTC; CDR3: CASSYRGEQYF
D: TRBD1; V: TRBV19; size: few; J: TRBJ2-7; DNA: TGTGCCAGTAGTATTAGGGGGACAGGGCGCGACGAGCAGTACTTC; CDR3: CASSIRGTGRDEQYF
D: TRBD1; V: TRBV6-1; size: .; J: TRBJ2-5; DNA: TGTGCCAGCAGAACCGGGACAGAAGAGACCCAGTACTTC; CDR3: CASRTGTEETQYF
D: .; V: TRBV4-2; size: .; J: TRBJ2-5; DNA: TGTGCCAGCAGCCAAGTGGGGTTAGCGAAGGAGGAGTACTTC; CDR3: CASSQVGLAKEEYF
D: .; V: TRBV24-1; size: few; J: TRBJ2-1; DNA: TGTGCCACCAGTGATCCCCGGGACGGAATCTACAATGAGCAGTTCTTC; CDR3: CATSDPRDGIYNEQFF
D: TRBD1; V: TRBV7-2; size: .; J: TRBJ1-2; DNA: TGTGCCAGCAGCCCCGACAGGGGAACATATGGCTACACCTTC; CDR3: CASSPDRGTYGYTF
D: TRBD2; V: TRBV12-3/TRBV12-4; size: .; J: TRBJ2-1; DNA: TGTGCCAGCAGTCCCAATAGCGGGAGGGCCTCCTACAATGAGCAGTTCTTC; CDR3: CASSPNSGRASYNEQFF
D: .; V: TRBV27; size: many; J: TRBJ2-7; DNA: TGTGCCAGCAGTTTACGCACTACTTCCTACGAGCAGTACTTC; CDR3: CASSLRTTSYEQYF
D: TRBD1; V: TRBV6-1; size: many; J: TRBJ1-5; DNA: TGTGCCAGCAGTTTCCACAGGGGTAACAATCAGCCCCAGCATTTT; CDR3: CASSFHRGNNQPQHF
D: TRBD1; V: TRBV7-6; size: .; J: TRBJ2-2; DNA: TGTGCCAGCAGCTTATATGGGACAGGGGGATCCGGGGAGCTGTTTTTT; CDR3: CASSLYGTGGSGELFF
D: TRBD2; V: TRBV7-2; size: few; J: TRBJ2-3; DNA: TGTGCCAGCAGCTTAGTTGCGGGAGGGGGAGATACGCAGTATTTT; CDR3: CASSLVAGGGDTQYF
D: .; V: TRBV7-8; size: medium-sized; J: TRBJ1-4; DNA: TGTGCCAGCAGCTTAGTGGGCGGGGGGTCGGCAACTAATGAAAAACTGTTTTTT; CDR3: CASSLVGGGSATNEKLFF
D: .; V: TRBV25-1; size: .; J: TRBJ1-4; DNA: TGTGCCAGCAGATGGGGATCTAATGAAAAACTGTTTTTT; CDR3: CASRWGSNEKLFF
D: .; V: TRBV2; size: many; J: TRBJ2-7; DNA: TGTGCCAGCAGTGAATTCAGGCACGAGCAGTACTTC; CDR3: CASSEFRHEQYF
D: TRBD1; V: TRBV7-8; size: large; J: TRBJ2-5; DNA: TGTGCCAGCAGCCCGGACAGGGGGGAAGAGACCCAGTACTTC; CDR3: CASSPDRGEETQYF
D: .; V: TRBV7-9; size: many; J: TRBJ2-1; DNA: TGTGCCAGCAGCCGCCTAGGGCAGCTGACCTACAATGAGCAGTTCTTC; CDR3: CASSRLGQLTYNEQFF
D: .; V: TRBV7-9; size: few; J: TRBJ2-3; DNA: TGTGCCAGCAGCTTCGTAGGAACAAGCACAGATACGCAGTATTTT; CDR3: CASSFVGTSTDTQYF
D: .; V: TRBV6-1; size: .; J: TRBJ2-5; DNA: TGTGCCAGCAGCCGGGACTTTGAGACCCAGTACTTC; CDR3: CASSRDFETQYF
D: .; V: TRBV5-4; size: .; J: TRBJ2-1; DNA: TGTGCCAGCAGCTTGGTTACGCCCTATCATGAGCAGTTCTTC; CDR3: CASSLVTPYHEQFF
D: .; V: TRBV6-4; size: .; J: TRBJ2-3; DNA: TGTGCCAGCCTCGGGCCTAACACAGATACGCAGTATTTT; CDR3: CASLGPNTDTQYF
D: TRBD1; V: TRBV7-2; size: .; J: TRBJ1-6; DNA: TGTGCCAGCAGATGGACAGGCCTCAATTCACCCCTCCACTTT; CDR3: CASRWTGLNSPLHF
D: .; V: TRBV7-3; size: .; J: TRBJ2-3; DNA: TGTGCCAGCAGCAAAGAGGGGGGCACAGATACGCAGTATTTT; CDR3: CASSKEGGTDTQYF
D: .; V: TRBV5-1; size: many; J: TRBJ1-1; DNA: TGCGCCAGCAGCTTGGCCAGAAACACTGAAGCTTTCTTT; CDR3: CASSLARNTEAFF
D: .; V: TRBV10-3; size: .; J: TRBJ1-1; DNA: TGTGCCATCAGTGAATCATCATTGAACACTGAAGCTTTCTTT; CDR3: CAISESSLNTEAFF
D: TRBD2; V: TRBV12-3/TRBV12-4; size: .; J: TRBJ2-1; DNA: TGTGCCAGCAGTTCCCTGACTAGCGGGAGAAATGAGCAGTTCTTC; CDR3: CASSSLTSGRNEQFF
D: TRBD2; V: TRBV20-1; size: .; J: TRBJ2-5; DNA: TGCAGTGCCGCAAGGACTAGCGGGGGAAATAAAGAGACCCAGTACTTC; CDR3: CSAARTSGGNKETQYF
D: TRBD1; V: TRBV10-1; size: many; J: TRBJ2-1; DNA: TGCGCCAGCAGTGGGGGACAGGGCTACAATGAGCAGTTCTTC; CDR3: CASSGGQGYNEQFF
D: TRBD2; V: TRBV12-3/TRBV12-4; size: once; J: TRBJ2-7; DNA: TGTGCCAGCAGCTATAGATACATAGCGGGAGACTACGAGCAGTACTTC; CDR3: CASSYRYIAGDYEQYF
D: TRBD2; V: TRBV7-6; size: .; J: TRBJ2-3; DNA: TGTGCCAGCAGCTTAGGGACTAGCGGGATGGGAGATACGCAGTATTTT; CDR3: CASSLGTSGMGDTQYF
D: TRBD1; V: TRBV28; size: .; J: TRBJ2-7; DNA: TGTGCCAGCAGTTTCGGGGGCACCGGACAGGGGTTAGGGGCTTGGTACGAGCAGTACTTC; CDR3: CASSFGGTGQGLGAWYEQYF
D: .; V: TRBV7-2; size: .; J: TRBJ2-7; DNA: TGTGCCAGCAGCTTAGAGGATGAGCAGTACTTC; CDR3: CASSLEDEQYF
D: .; V: TRBV7-2; size: .; J: TRBJ1-2; DNA: TGTGCCAGCGCGGACAGCCACTATGGCTACACCTTC; CDR3: CASADSHYGYTF
D: .; V: TRBV11-1; size: .; J: TRBJ2-3; DNA: TGTGCCAGCAGCTTGGGACCGTCGGCGCAGTATTTT; CDR3: CASSLGPSAQYF
D: TRBD1; V: TRBV7-8; size: many; J: TRBJ2-1; DNA: TGTGCCAGCAGCCAAAGGGACAGCTCCTACAATGAGCAGTTCTTC; CDR3: CASSQRDSSYNEQFF